Here is one T cell receptor beta chain with its context. Its cognate antigen is unknown. Germline V gene sequence: CDR1 SGHKS, CDR2 YYEKEE (reference sequence). The CDR3 is 17 amino acids. V lost 0 bases to trimming and J lost 5 bases; unmatched junction nucleotides: 8. The record originates from a study of cytomegalovirus exposure and HLA in healthy donors. Overall study results and limits: For most TCR beta V segments, an earlier analysis put the productive rate at about 87% or about 30% of the time. Later findings reportedly placed an Asian-associated ancestry cluster below the approximately 630-donor mean for N-insertions. In terms of immune exposure information, only CMV serostatus was available.

The study ran its PCR with 60 Vbeta and 13 Jbeta primers. TCRdb's copy holds only in-frame clones and misses some; the assay was immunoSEQ multiplex PCR. Of about 160,000 clones in the sample, over 60% were seen once. Healthy bone marrow donors made up the donors. The chain couples TRBV5-5 to TRBJ2-2, with 9 bases fitting TRBD1. Source material: PBMCs. The source of this sequence is a woman between 50 and 59 years old in good health and CMV-seropositive. The CDR3 region is CASSLDPGTGRTGELFF. The CDR3 nucleotides read TGTGCCAGCAGCTTGGACCCGGGGACAGGGAGGACCGGGGAGCTGTTTTTT.